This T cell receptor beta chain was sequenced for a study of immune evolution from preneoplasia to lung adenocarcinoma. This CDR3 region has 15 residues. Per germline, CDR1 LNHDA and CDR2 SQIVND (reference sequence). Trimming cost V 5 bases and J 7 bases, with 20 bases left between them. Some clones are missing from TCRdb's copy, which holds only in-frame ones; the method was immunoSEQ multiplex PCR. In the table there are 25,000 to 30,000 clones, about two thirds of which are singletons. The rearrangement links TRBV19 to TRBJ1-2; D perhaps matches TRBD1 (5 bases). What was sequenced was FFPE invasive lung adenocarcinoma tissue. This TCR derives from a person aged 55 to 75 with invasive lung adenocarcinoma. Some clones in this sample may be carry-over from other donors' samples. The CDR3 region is CASSPAGGTKIGYTF. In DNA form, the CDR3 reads TGTGCCAGTAGTCCCGCGGGTGGGACTAAAATTGGCTACACCTTC.